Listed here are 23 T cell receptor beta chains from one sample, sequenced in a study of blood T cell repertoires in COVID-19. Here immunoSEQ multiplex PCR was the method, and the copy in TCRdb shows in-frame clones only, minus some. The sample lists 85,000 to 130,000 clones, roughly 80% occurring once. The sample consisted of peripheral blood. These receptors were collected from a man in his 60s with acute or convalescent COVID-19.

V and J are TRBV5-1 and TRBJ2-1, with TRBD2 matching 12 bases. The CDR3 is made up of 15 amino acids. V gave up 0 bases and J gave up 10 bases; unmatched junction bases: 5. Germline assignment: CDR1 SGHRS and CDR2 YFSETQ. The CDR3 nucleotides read TGCGCCAGCAGCTTGGGACTAGCGGGAGCGGGGGAGCAGTTCTTC. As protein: CASSLGLAGAGEQFF.

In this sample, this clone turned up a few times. The CDR3, as DNA: TGTGCCAGCAGTAACACTTGGACAGGGGCGAACCAGTTCTTC. Residues: CASSNTWTGANQFF. The gene calls are TRBV28 and TRBJ2-1, with 9 bases lining up with TRBD1. CDR3 length equals 14 residues. The germline V gene encodes CDR1 MDHEN and CDR2 SYDVKM. J gave up 13 bases and V 5 bases, and 12 bases lay outside the gene matches.

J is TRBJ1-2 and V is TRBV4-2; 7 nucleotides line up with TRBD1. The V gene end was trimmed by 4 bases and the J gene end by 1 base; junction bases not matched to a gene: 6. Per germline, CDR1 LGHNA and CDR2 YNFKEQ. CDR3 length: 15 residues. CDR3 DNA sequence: TGTGCCAGCAGCCTAACAGGGGACCTTAACTATGGCTACACCTTC. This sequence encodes CASSLTGDLNYGYTF.

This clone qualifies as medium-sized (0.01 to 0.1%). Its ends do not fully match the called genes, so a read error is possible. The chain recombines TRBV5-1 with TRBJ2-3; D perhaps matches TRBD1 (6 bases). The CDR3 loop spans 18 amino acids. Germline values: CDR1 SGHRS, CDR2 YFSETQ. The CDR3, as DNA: TGCGCCAGCAGCTTGCGCCTCAGGGGAGCGCCCTCCACAAATACGCAGTATTTT. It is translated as CASSLRLRGAPSTNTQYF.

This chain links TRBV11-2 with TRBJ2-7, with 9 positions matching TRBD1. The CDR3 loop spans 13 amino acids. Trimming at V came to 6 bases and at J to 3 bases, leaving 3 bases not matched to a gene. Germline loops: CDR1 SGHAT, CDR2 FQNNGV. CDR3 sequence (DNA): TGTGCCAGCAGACGGACAGGGGTCTACGAGCAGTACTTC. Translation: CASRRTGVYEQYF.

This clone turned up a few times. Here the CDR3 reads CASSVAEGQGLYEQYF. CDR3 bases: TGTGCCAGCAGCGTAGCTGAAGGACAGGGCTTATACGAGCAGTACTTC. The chain joins TRBV9 to TRBJ2-7, with 8 bases that match TRBD1. The trim removed 0 bases at V and 4 bases at J, leaving 9 bases unmatched. Per germline, CDR1 SGDLS and CDR2 YYNGEE. The CDR3 is 16 amino acids.

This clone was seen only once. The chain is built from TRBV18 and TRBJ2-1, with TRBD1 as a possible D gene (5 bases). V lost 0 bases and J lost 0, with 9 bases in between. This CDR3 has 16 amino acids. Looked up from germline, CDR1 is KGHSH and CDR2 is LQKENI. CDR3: CASSPPQGGSYNEQFF. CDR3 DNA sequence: TGTGCCAGCTCACCACCGCAGGGTGGCTCCTACAATGAGCAGTTCTTC.

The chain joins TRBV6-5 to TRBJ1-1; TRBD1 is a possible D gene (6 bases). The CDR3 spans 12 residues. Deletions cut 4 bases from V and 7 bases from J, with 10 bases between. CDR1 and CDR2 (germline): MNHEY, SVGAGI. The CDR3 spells CASSSGAFEAFF. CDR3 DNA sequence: TGTGCCAGCAGTTCAGGGGCTTTTGAAGCTTTCTTT.

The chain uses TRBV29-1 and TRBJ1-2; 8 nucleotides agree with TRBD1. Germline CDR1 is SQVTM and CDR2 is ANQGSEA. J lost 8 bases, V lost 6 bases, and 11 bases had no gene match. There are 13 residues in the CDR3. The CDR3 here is CSVLDRVDLGYTF. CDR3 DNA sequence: TGCAGCGTCCTGGACAGGGTTGATTTGGGCTACACCTTC.

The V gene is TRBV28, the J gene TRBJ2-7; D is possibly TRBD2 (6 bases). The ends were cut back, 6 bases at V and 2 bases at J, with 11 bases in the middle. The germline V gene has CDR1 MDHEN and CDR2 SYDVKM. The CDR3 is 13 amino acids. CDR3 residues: CASSRTGAYEQYF. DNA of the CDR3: TGTGCCAGCAGCCGAACGGGGGCCTACGAGCAGTACTTC.

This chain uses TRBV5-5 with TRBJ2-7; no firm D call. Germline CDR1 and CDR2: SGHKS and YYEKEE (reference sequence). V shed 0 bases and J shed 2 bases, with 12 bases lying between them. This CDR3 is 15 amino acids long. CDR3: CASSLVVNGAYEQYF. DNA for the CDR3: TGTGCCAGCAGCTTGGTGGTGAACGGAGCCTACGAGCAGTACTTC.

This chain's CDR3 is CASRTGHSPLHF. DNA of the CDR3: TGTGCCAGCCGGACAGGGCATTCACCCCTCCACTTT. V and J are TRBV28 and TRBJ1-6; 8 positions match TRBD1. From germline, CDR1 is MDHEN and CDR2 SYDVKM. The CDR3 is 12 amino acids. After removal of 8 bases from V and 8 bases from J, the junction contained 2 bases not matched to a gene. The full variable domain, with the rest looked up from reference TRBV28 and TRBJ1-6, is DVKVTQSSRYLVKRTGEKVFLECVQDMDHENMFWYRQDPGLGLRLIYFSYDVKMKEKGDIPEGYSVSREKKERFSLILESASTNQTSMYLCASRTGHSPLHFGNGTRLTVT.

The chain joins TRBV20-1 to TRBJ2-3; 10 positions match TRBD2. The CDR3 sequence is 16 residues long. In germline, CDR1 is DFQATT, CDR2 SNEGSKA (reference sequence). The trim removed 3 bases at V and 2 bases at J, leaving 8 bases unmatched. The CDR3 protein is CSASAYGLAVTDTQYF. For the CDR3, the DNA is TGCAGTGCTAGTGCTTACGGACTAGCGGTCACAGATACGCAGTATTTT.

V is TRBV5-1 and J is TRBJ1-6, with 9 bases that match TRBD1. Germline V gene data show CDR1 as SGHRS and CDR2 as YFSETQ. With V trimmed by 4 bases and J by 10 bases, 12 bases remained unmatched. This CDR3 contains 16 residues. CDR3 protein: CASSLQTGGIISPLHF. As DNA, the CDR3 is TGCGCCAGCAGCCTACAGACAGGGGGAATAATCTCACCCCTCCACTTT.

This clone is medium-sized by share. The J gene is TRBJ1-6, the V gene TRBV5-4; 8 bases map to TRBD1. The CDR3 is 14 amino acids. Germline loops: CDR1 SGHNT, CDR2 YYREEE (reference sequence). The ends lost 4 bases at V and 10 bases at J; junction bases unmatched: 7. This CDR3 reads CASSRTGMESPLHF. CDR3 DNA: TGTGCCAGCAGCCGGACAGGGATGGAATCACCCCTCCACTTT.

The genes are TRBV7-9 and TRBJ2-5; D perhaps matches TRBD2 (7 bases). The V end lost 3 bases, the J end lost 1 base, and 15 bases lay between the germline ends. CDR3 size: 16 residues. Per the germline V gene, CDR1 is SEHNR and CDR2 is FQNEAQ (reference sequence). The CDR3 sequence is CASSFGGGFIQETQYF. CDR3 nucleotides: TGTGCCAGCAGCTTTGGGGGGGGCTTCATCCAAGAGACCCAGTACTTC.

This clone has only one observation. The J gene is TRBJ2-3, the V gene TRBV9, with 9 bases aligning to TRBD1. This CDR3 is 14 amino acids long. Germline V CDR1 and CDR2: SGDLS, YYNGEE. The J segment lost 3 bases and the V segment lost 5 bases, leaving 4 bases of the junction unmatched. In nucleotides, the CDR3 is TGTGCCAGCAGTTGGACAGGGGAGACAGATACGCAGTATTTT. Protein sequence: CASSWTGETDTQYF.

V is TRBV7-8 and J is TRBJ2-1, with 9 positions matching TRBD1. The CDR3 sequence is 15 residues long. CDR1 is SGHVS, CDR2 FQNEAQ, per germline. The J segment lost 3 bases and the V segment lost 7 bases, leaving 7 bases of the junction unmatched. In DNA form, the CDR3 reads TGTGCCAGCACTATAGAGGGACAGGGCTACAATGAGCAGTTCTTC. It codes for CASTIEGQGYNEQFF.

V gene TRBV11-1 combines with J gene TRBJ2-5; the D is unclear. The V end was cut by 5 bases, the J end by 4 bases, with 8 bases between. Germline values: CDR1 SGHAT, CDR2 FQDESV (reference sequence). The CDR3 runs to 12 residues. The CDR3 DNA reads TGTGCCAGCAGCCCCGCGGTAGAGACCCAGTACTTC. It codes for CASSPAVETQYF.

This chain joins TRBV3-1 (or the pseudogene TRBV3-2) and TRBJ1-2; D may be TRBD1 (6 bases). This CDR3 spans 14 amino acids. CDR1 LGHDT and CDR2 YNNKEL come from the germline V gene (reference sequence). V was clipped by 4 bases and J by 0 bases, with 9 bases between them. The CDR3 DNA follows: TGTGCCAGCAGCCGAGGGGGGGCTAACTATGGCTACACCTTC. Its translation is CASSRGGANYGYTF.

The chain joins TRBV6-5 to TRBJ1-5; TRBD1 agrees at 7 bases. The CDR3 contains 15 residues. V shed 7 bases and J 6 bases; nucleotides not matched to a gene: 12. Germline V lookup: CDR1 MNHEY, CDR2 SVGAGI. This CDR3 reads CASKRQGLGGQPQHF. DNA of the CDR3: TGTGCCAGCAAAAGACAGGGCCTTGGGGGTCAGCCCCAGCATTTT.

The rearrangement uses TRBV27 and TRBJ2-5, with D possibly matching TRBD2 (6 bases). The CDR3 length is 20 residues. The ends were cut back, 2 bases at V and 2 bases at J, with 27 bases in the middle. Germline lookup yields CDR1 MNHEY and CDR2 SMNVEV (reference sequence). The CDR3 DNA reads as TGTGCCAGCAGTTTAATGGAACAGGCGCACCCGAGGGACTTTCAAGAGACCCAGTACTTC. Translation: CASSLMEQAHPRDFQETQYF.

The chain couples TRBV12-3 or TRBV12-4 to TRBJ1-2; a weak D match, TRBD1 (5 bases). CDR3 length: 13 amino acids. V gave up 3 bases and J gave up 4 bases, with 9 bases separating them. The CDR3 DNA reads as TGTGCCAGCAGTTTGGCAGGGATCTATGGCTACACCTTC. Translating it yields CASSLAGIYGYTF.